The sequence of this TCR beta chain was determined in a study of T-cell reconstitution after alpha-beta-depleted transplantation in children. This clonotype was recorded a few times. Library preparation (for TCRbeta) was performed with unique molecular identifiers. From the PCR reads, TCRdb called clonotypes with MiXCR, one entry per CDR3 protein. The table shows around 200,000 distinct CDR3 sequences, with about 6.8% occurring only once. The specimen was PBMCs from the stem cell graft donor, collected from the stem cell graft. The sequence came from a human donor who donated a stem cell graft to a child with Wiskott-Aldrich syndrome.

Here the CDR3 DNA reads TGTGCCAGCAGCCAAGATCCCCAGCGCTTGAGAGCTTTCTTT. As protein: CASSQDPQRLRAFF. The chain uses TRBV3-1 and TRBJ1-1; no reliable D call. This CDR3 is 14 amino acids long. CDR1 is LGHDT and CDR2 is YNNKEL in the germline V gene (reference sequence). V was clipped by 0 bases and J by 10 bases, with 15 bases between them.